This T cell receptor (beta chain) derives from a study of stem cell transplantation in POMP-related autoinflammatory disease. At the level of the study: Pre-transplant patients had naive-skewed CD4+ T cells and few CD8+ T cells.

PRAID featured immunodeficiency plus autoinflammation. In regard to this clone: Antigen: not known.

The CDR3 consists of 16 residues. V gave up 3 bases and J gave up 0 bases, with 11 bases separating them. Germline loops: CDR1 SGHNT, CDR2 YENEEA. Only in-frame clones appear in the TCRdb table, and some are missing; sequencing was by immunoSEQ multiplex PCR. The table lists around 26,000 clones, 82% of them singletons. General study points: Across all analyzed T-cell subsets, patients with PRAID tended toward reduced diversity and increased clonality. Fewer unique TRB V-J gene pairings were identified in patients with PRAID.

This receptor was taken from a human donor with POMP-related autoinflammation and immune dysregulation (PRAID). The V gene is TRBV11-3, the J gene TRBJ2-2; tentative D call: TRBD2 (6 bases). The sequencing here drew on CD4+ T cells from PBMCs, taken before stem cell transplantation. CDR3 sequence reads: CASSFGRGANTGELFF. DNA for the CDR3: TGTGCCAGCAGCTTTGGGCGGGGCGCGAACACCGGGGAGCTGTTTTTT.